This T cell receptor (beta chain) was sequenced in a study of shared clonotypes between healthy human individuals (dated by TCRdb to 2018 to 2020). For the wider study: The cohort included three men and two women between 18 and 49 years of age. For each donor, CD4 naive and CD4 memory were each given three plates, CD8 naive was given two plates, and CD8 memory was given one plate. To estimate repertoire size and how much clonotypes are shared between individuals, the study performed deep sequencing of blood TCR repertoires from 4 to 6 healthy adults. To increase sequencing depth and limit assay-specific biases, different laboratories used diverse techniques to prepare libraries and sequence TCR repertoires. Between about 0.85 and 9.5 billion PBMCs per donor were obtained by leukapheresis.

Its CDR3 holds 15 amino acids, cysteine through phenylalanine. CDR3 DNA only is kept here, 45 bases in frame from base 1. Based on the germline V gene, the CDR1 and CDR2 sequences are MNHEY and SVGAGI. For this clone: The antigen it binds to is not known. The junction and the germline gene differ at one end; a read error may be behind it.

The donors were healthy, HIV-negative adults with no recently reported acute infections or vaccinations. Every donor was a Caucasian adult residing in Nashville, Tennessee, USA. CD4+ T cells were enriched by magnetic negative selection, after which naive cells were positively selected on CD45RA and the negative fraction was taken as the memory subset. Blood was collected by leukapheresis, and PBMCs were isolated by Ficoll-Histopaque density gradient centrifugation and then cryopreserved in liquid nitrogen vapor phase. Purity and quantity of every magnetically sorted T cell population were checked by analytical flow cytometry. Each sorted fraction had its genomic DNA isolated and then quantified by UV absorbance on a Nanodrop 2000c. Beyond this particular receptor, the publication reports: Rarefaction of sorted-subset datasets indicated incomplete sequencing despite the large sequencing depth. Pairwise subsampling led to the expectation that sequencing depth would affect the degree of clonotype sharing among donors. Larger estimated clonotype richness was generally found for naive subsets than for memory subsets. Compared with non-shared clonotypes, the clonotypes found in all four sorted-subset donors had higher generation probabilities. Because the study included only a small number of donors, the genetic and exposure-history diversity represented was limited. Across a few donors, about 4.5% of naive CD4, over 3% of naive CD8, 2.3% of memory CD4, and under 0.45% of memory CD8 clonotypes were shared. Sampling was restricted to blood, and TCR repertoires in tissues likely differ from the TCR repertoires found in blood.

TCR CDR3 regions were amplified from genomic DNA by multiplex PCR using the deep immunoSEQ assay. For each cell subset, the extracted genomic DNA was distributed evenly across all wells of several immunoSEQ 96-well plates, and each plate served as one replicate. For sorted subsets, roughly 200 ng of genomic DNA, equivalent to 25,000 to 35,000 T cell genomes, went into each replicate PCR. Purified libraries were measured with a Qubit 3.0 fluorometer, size-checked on a Bioanalyzer 2100, and measured again with the KAPA Library Quantification kit. Every immunoSEQ 96-well plate was sequenced on a dedicated single-read 150-cycle Illumina NextSeq 550 flow cell. On the authors' methods: Because only junctional sequences without quality scores were contained in the immunoSEQ output, filtering matching that applied to full-length reads could not be performed. To assign V/J genes and CDR3, sequences were annotated using PyIR, a Python wrapper for IgBLAST v1.9, with IMGT germline references. Any read was removed if the V/J assignment was weak (E-value above 1e-6), the CDR3 was missing, or the read contained stop codons, out-of-frame junctions, or ambiguous translated residues. V3J clonotypes were defined as sequences sharing the same inferred V gene, J gene, and CDR3 amino acid sequence. Percentage overlap between repertoires was calculated by dividing the number of shared unique clonotypes by the size of the smaller repertoire. Repertoire richness was assessed with RTK rarefaction, the Chao1 estimator, and Recon v2.1 estimates of unobserved clonotypes. Generation probabilities for all TCRbeta clonotypes obtained by the gDNA method from a handful of donors were computed using OLGA. TCRdb carries this immuneACCESS record with in-frame sequences only. Its versions omit some clonotypes, under half of them owing to an unresolved V gene in the studies checked, with the rest unexplained. Clonal size and the V and J genes are those of that table, whereas D and trimming came from the DNA. This sample lists 600,000 to 750,000 clones; over 55% were detected once. The ten largest clones add up to under 2% of the sample.

Input material: memory CD4+ T cells sorted from blood. The cell subset or site label for this specimen denotes: CD45RA-negative fraction. This TCR came from a woman in her thirties in good health. Recombination linked TRBV6-5 to TRBJ2-5, with the D gene not confidently named. The sequence in DNA is TGTGCCAGCAGTTACTCCGGTGCAGGTCAGGCGTCTCTTGACTTC. Translated, this gives CASSYSGAGQASLDF.